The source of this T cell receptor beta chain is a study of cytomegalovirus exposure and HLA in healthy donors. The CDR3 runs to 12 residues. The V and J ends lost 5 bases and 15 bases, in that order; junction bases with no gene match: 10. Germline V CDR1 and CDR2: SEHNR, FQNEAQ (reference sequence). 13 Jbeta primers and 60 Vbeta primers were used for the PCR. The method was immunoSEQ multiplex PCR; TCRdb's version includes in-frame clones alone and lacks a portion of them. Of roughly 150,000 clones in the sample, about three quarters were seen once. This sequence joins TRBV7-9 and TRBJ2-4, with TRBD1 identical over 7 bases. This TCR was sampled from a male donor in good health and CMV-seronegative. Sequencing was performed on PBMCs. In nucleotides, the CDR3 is TGTGCCAGCAGCCCGACAGGGTCCGCCTGGTACTTC. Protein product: CASSPTGSAWYF. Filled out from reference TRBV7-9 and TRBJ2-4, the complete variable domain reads DTGVSQNPRHKITKRGQNVTFRCDPISEHNRLYWYRQTLGQGPEFLTYFQNEAQLEKSRLLSDRFSAERPKGSFSTLEIQRTEQGDSAMYLCASSPTGSAWYFGAGTRLSVL.